This T cell receptor beta chain stems from a study of blood T cells in healthy people across ages. V was cut by 4 bases and J by 4 bases, with 13 bases left in between. The germline V gene has CDR1 SGHRS and CDR2 YFSETQ. The CDR3 is 14 residues long. The second PCR ran 7 to 11 cycles with a sample-barcoded 5' primer and J-beta primers. Each CDR3 protein gets one entry after TCRdb re-called the 5' RACE reads with MiXCR. The data contain about 770,000 distinct CDR3 sequences, around two fifths of them singletons. The chain combines TRBV5-1 with TRBJ2-3; possibly TRBD2 for D (6 bases). This clonotype originated in a man aged 55 to 70 in good health. The sample consisted of blood. CDR3 amino acids: CASSHGPSADTQYF. CDR3 nucleotide sequence: TGCGCCAGCAGCCATGGCCCTAGCGCAGATACGCAGTATTTT.